These 9 T cell receptor beta chains originate from one sample sequenced in a study of early T cells in non-severe SARS-CoV-2 infection. TCRdb re-derived calls from the 5' RACE reads in MiXCR, one entry per CDR3 protein. The sample includes tens of thousands of distinct CDR3 sequences, 6% to 8.5% of them seen just once. What was sequenced was whole blood. The receptors were gathered from an adult who was a healthcare worker with PCR-confirmed SARS-CoV-2 infection or an uninfected control (not recorded which).

This clonotype was seen at least ten times. The V and J genes are TRBV4-1 and TRBJ2-3; 14 nucleotides match TRBD2. The germline gives CDR1 MGHRA, CDR2 YSYEKL. Trimming took 4 bases from V and 4 from J; bases not matched to a gene: 4. This CDR3 region has 16 residues. The CDR3 loop reads CASSPGLAGASDTQYF. Written as DNA, the CDR3 is TGCGCCAGCAGCCCGGGACTAGCGGGAGCGTCAGATACGCAGTATTTT.

This clonotype was detected ten times or more. This chain's CDR3 is CASSLGDRSNNEQFF. The CDR3 DNA follows: TGTGCCAGCAGCTTAGGAGACAGGTCTAACAATGAGCAGTTCTTC. The chain joins TRBV7-9 to TRBJ2-1; possible D gene TRBD1, 6 bases. In germline, CDR1 is SEHNR, CDR2 FQNEAQ (reference sequence). This CDR3 contains 15 residues. The V gene lost 1 base and the J gene lost 5 bases, with 12 bases spanning the gap.

The sample holds many counts of this clonotype. The chain has TRBV14 and TRBJ1-5; 9 bases fit TRBD1. The trim removed 7 bases at V and 0 bases at J, leaving 10 bases unmatched. This CDR3 is 17 amino acids long. Looked up from germline, CDR1 is SGHDN and CDR2 is FVKESK. The CDR3 spells CASKKTGTGISNQPQHF. Here the CDR3 DNA reads TGTGCCAGCAAAAAGACCGGGACAGGGATTAGCAATCAGCCCCAGCATTTT.

This clonotype is medium-sized by share. This chain uses TRBV9 with TRBJ1-2; 11 nucleotides line up with TRBD1. V lost 3 bases and J lost 3; bases outside the gene matches: 4. This CDR3 spans 15 amino acids. From germline, CDR1 is SGDLS and CDR2 YYNGEE. The CDR3, as DNA: TGTGCCAGCAGCGGGACAGGGGGCTTAGACTATGGCTACACCTTC. Its translation: CASSGTGGLDYGYTF.

At least ten counts were recorded for this clonotype. This chain uses TRBV5-1 with TRBJ2-7; 9 bases line up with TRBD1. Trimming cost V 2 bases and J 6 bases; bases outside gene matches: 6. The CDR3 has 14 amino acids. Germline V gene data show CDR1 as SGHRS and CDR2 as YFSETQ. This CDR3 is CASSFTGTGPEQYF. DNA of the CDR3: TGCGCCAGCAGCTTCACCGGGACAGGGCCCGAGCAGTACTTC.

This clonotype was seen many times. This sequence joins TRBV6-1 and TRBJ1-1; the D gene is possibly TRBD1 (5 bases). CDR1 is MNHNS, CDR2 SASEGT, per germline. Trimming pared 2 bases from V and 5 bases from J, leaving 12 bases between. The CDR3 runs to 14 residues. CDR3 DNA sequence: TGTGCCAGCAGTGAAAAAAGGGGCGTAACTGAAGCTTTCTTT. Residues: CASSEKRGVTEAFF.

This clonotype was recorded many times. The rearrangement links TRBV5-1 to TRBJ1-1; D unresolved. CDR1 and CDR2 from the germline V gene are SGHRS and YFSETQ. The CDR3 is 14 residues long. V was trimmed by 0 bases and J by 0 bases, leaving 6 bases between them. The CDR3 loop is CASSLEEVNTEAFF. The CDR3, as DNA: TGCGCCAGCAGCTTGGAAGAAGTGAACACTGAAGCTTTCTTT.

In this sample, this clonotype turned up a few times. This chain connects TRBV5-1 to TRBJ2-3; 11 nucleotides align to TRBD2. The CDR3 loop spans 22 amino acids. Germline-derived CDR1 and CDR2 are SGHRS and YFSETQ. Unmatched junction bases numbered 26, after V lost 5 bases and J lost 3 bases. In DNA, the CDR3 is TGCGCCAGCAGTACGGGACTAGCGGTAGCCGGTTGGGGGCCGGGGACAACAGATACGCAGTATTTT. It codes for CASSTGLAVAGWGPGTTDTQYF.

In this sample, this clonotype turned up many times. The rearrangement uses TRBV5-6 and TRBJ2-1, with D perhaps TRBD1 (6 bases). This CDR3 has 12 amino acids. CDR1 SGHDT and CDR2 YYEEEE come from the germline V gene. The V end was cut by 2 bases, the J end by 9 bases, with 9 bases between. CDR3 loop: CASSFSRGEQFF. The CDR3 DNA sequence: TGTGCCAGCAGCTTCTCCAGGGGTGAGCAGTTCTTC.